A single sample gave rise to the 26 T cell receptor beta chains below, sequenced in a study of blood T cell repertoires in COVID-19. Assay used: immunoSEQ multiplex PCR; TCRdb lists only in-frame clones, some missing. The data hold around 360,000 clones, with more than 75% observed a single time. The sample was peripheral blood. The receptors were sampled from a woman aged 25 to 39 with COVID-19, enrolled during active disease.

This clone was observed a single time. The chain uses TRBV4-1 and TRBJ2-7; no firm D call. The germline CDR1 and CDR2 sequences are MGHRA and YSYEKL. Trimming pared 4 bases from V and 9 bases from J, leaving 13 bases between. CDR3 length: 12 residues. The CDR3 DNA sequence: TGCGCCAGCAGCCCCCGCGAGGAAGTGCAGTACTTC. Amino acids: CASSPREEVQYF.

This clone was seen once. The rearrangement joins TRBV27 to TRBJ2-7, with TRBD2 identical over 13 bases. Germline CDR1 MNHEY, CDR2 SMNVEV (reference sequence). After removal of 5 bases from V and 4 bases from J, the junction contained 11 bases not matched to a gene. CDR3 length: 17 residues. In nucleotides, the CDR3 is TGTGCCAGCAGTCTCCAGGGGACTAGCGGGATTCTGTACGAGCAGTACTTC. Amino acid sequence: CASSLQGTSGILYEQYF.

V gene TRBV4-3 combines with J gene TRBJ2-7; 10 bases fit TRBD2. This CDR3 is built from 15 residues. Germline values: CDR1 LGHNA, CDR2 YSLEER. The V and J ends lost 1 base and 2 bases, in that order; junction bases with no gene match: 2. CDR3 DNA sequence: TGCGCCAGCAGCCAAGGGCTAGCGGGAGCCTACGAGCAGTACTTC. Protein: CASSQGLAGAYEQYF.

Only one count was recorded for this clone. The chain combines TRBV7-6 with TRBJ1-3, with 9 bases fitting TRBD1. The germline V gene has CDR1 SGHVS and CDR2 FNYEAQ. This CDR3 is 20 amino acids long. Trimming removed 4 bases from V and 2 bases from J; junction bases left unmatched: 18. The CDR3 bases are TGTGCCAGCAGCTCCGCGCCCGGGGGCCGGGACAGGGATCCTGGAAACACCATATATTTT. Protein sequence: CASSSAPGGRDRDPGNTIYF.

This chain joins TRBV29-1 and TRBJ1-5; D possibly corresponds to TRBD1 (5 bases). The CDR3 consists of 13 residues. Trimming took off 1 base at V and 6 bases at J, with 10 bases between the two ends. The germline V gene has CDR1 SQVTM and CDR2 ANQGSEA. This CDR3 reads CSVEAGYVQPQHF. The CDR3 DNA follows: TGCAGCGTTGAAGCAGGGTATGTTCAGCCCCAGCATTTT.

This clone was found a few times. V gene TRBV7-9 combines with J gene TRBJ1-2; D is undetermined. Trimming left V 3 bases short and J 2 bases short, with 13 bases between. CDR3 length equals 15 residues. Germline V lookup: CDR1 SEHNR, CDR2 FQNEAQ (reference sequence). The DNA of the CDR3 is TGTGCCAGCAGCTTCACAGAAAATATCAACTATGGCTACACCTTC. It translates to CASSFTENINYGYTF.

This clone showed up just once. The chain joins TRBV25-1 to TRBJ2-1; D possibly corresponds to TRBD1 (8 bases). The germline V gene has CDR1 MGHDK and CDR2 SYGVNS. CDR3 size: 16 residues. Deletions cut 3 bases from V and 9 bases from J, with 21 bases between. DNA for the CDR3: TGTGCCAGCAGTGATATGGGAACAGGGGGGGGGAGTGAGCAGTTCTTC. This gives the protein CASSDMGTGGGSEQFF.

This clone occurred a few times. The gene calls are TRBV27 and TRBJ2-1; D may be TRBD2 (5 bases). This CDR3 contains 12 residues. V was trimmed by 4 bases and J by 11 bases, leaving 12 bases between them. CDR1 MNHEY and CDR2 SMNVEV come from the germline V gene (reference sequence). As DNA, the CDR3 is TGTGCCAGCAGTTCAACGCGAGGGAAGCAGTTCTTC. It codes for CASSSTRGKQFF.

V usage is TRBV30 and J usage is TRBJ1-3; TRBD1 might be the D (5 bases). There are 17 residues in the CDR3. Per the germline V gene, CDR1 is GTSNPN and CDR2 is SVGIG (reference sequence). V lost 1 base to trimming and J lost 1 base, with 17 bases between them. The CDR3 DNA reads TGTGCCTGGAGTGATTGGAGGGACTCTTGGTCTGGAAACACCATATATTTT. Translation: CAWSDWRDSWSGNTIYF.

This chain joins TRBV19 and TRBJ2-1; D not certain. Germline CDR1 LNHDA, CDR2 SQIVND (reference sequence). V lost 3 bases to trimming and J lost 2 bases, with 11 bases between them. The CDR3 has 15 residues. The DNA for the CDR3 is TGTGCCAGTAGTATCTCTGTCCTTGCCTACAATGAGCAGTTCTTC. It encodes CASSISVLAYNEQFF.

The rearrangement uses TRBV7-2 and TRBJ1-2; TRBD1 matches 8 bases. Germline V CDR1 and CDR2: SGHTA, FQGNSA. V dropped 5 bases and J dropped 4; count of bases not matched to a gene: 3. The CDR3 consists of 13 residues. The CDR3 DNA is TGTGCCAGCAGCCCGGACAGGGTCTATGGCTACACCTTC. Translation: CASSPDRVYGYTF.

In nucleotides, the CDR3 is TGTGCCAGCAGCCAACACCGGGACAGGGATGAAAAACTGTTTTTT. Translated, it gives CASSQHRDRDEKLFF. This chain uses TRBV3-1 (or the pseudogene TRBV3-2) with TRBJ1-4; 9 bases map to TRBD1. J lost 6 bases, V lost 2 bases, and 4 bases had no gene match. This CDR3 has 15 residues. The germline V gene encodes CDR1 LGHDT and CDR2 YNNKEL (reference sequence).

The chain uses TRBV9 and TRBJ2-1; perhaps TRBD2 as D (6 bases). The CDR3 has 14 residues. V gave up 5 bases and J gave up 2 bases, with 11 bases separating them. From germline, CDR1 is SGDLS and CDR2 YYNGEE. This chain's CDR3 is CASRGGGPYNEQFF. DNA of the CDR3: TGTGCCAGCAGGGGGGGAGGTCCCTACAATGAGCAGTTCTTC.

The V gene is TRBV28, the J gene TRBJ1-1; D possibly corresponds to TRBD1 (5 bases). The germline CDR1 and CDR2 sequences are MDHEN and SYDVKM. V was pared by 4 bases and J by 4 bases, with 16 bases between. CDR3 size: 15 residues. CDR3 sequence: CASSYPSGGGTEAFF. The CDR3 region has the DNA TGTGCCAGCAGTTACCCTTCCGGGGGTGGCACTGAAGCTTTCTTT. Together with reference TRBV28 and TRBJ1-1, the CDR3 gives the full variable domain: DVKVTQSSRYLVKRTGEKVFLECVQDMDHENMFWYRQDPGLGLRLIYFSYDVKMKEKGDIPEGYSVSREKKERFSLILESASTNQTSMYLCASSYPSGGGTEAFFGQGTRLTVV.

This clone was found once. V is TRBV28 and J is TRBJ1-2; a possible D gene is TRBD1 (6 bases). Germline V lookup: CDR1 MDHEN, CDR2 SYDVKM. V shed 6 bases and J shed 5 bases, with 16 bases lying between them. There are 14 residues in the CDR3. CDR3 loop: CASRSPGHVYGYTF. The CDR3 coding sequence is TGTGCCAGCAGGTCCCCGGGACACGTTTATGGCTACACCTTC.

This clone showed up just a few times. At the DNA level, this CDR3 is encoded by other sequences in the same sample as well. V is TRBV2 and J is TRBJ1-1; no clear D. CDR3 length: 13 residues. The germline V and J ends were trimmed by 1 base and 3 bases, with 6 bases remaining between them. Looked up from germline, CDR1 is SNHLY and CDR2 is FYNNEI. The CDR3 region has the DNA TGTGCCAGCAGTGAAGGTGGCTACACTGAAGCTTTCTTT. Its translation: CASSEGGYTEAFF.

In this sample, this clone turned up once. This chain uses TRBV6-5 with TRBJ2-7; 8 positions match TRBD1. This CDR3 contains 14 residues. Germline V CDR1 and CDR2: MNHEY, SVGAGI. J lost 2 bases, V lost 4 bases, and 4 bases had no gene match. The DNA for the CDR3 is TGTGCCAGCAGTTTCGGACAGGGTCCCTACGAGCAGTACTTC. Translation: CASSFGQGPYEQYF.

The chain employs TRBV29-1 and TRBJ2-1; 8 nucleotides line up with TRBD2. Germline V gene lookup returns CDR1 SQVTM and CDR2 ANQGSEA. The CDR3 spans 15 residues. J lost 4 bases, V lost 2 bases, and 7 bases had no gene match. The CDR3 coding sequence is TGCAGCGTTGAAAAAGCGGGAGCGGGGTACAATGAGCAGTTCTTC. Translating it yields CSVEKAGAGYNEQFF.

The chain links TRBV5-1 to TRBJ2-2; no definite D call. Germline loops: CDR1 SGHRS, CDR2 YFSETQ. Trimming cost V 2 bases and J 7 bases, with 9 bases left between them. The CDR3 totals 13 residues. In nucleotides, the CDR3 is TGCGCCAGCAGCTTATACAAGATCGGGGAGCTGTTTTTT. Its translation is CASSLYKIGELFF.

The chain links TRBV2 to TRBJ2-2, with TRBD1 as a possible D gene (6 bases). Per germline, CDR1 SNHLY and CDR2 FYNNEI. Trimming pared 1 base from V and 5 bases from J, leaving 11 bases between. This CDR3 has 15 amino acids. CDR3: CASSEVGARTGELFF. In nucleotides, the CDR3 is TGTGCCAGCAGTGAAGTGGGGGCACGAACCGGGGAGCTGTTTTTT.

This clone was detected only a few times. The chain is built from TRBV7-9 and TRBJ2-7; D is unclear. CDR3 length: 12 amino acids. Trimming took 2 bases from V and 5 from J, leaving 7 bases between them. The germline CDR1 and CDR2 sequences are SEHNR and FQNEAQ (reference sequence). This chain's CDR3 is CASSLFVDEQYF. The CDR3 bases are TGTGCCAGCAGCTTATTCGTCGACGAGCAGTACTTC. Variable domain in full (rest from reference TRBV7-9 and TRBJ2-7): DTGVSQNPRHKITKRGQNVTFRCDPISEHNRLYWYRQTLGQGPEFLTYFQNEAQLEKSRLLSDRFSAERPKGSFSTLEIQRTEQGDSAMYLCASSLFVDEQYFGPGTRLTVT.

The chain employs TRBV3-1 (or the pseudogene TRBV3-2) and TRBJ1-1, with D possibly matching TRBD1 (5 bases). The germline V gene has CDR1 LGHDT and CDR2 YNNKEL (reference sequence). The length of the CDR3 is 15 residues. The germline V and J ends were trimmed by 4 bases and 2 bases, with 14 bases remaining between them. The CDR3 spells CASSRGDSSNTEAFF. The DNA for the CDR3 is TGTGCCAGCAGCCGCGGGGACTCTAGCAACACTGAAGCTTTCTTT.

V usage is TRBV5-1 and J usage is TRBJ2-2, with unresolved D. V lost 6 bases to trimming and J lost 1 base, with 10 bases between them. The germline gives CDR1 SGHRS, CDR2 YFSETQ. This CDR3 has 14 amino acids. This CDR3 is CASTPSRNTGELFF. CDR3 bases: TGCGCCAGCACCCCCAGTCGGAACACCGGGGAGCTGTTTTTT.

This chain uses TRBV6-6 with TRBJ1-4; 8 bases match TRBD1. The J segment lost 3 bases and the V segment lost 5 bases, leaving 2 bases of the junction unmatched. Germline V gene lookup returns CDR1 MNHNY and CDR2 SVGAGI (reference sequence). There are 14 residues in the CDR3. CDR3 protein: CASSKQGANEKLFF. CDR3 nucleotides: TGTGCCAGCAGTAAACAGGGGGCTAATGAAAAACTGTTTTTT.

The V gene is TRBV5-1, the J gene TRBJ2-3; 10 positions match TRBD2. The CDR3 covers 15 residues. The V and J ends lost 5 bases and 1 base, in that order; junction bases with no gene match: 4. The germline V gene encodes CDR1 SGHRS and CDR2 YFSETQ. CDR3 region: CASRLTSGGTDTQYF. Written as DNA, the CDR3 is TGCGCCAGCAGGCTTACTAGCGGGGGCACAGATACGCAGTATTTT.

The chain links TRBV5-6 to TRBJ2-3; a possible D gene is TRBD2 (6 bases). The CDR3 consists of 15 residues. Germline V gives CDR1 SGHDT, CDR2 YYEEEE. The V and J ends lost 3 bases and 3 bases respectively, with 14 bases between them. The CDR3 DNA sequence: TGTGCCAGCAGCTCCATTAAGACTAGGACAGATACGCAGTATTTT. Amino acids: CASSSIKTRTDTQYF. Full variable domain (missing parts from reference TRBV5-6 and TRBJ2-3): DAGVTQSPTHLIKTRGQQVTLRCSPKSGHDTVSWYQQALGQGPQFIFQYYEEEERQRGNFPDRFSGHQFPNYSSELNVNALLLGDSALYLCASSSIKTRTDTQYFGPGTRLTVL.